This T cell receptor (beta chain) comes out of a study of T cell responses to AZD1222 COVID-19 vaccine (dated by TCRdb to the early 2020s). Regarding the study in general: A total of about 230 trial participants underwent TCR sequencing, of whom nearly 210 received two doses of AZD1222 and around 25 received two doses of the MenACWY control vaccine. Enrollment into the trials was organized by age into subgroups of 18-55, 56-69 and 70-plus years, and those subgroups contained roughly 160, 29 and 62 TCR-sequenced participants, respectively.

This specimen's time point label, interpreted: about 28 days (+/-7) after the second vaccine dose. AZD1222 recipients whose second dose came at about 4 weeks and those whose second dose came at about 12 weeks were combined into one group, since spike-specific TCR depth and breadth did not differ between the two schedules. Vaccinee samples came from UK trials COV001 and COV002, including a single-blind randomized controlled phase 2/3 trial of AZD1222 (ChAdOx1 nCoV-19) in healthy adults. Trial participant PBMC samples were collected at day 0 and day 28 after the second dose for TCRbeta chain sequencing. As for this clone: Its specific antigen is unknown. No qualities accompany the bases; no much larger clone lies one base away.

The CDR3 regions of human TCRbeta chains were analyzed by immunosequencing. The authors processed their data as follows. TCRs in the repertoires were compared against a reference library of SARS-CoV-2-specific TCRs that had been generated with the MIRA antigen-specificity platform. Breadth meant the fraction of unique TCRs that were SARS-CoV-2-associated, whereas depth meant the fraction of total T cells that were SARS-CoV-2-associated. Using the MIRA data, each spike-specific TCR was mapped to the spike region that the TCR reacts to and placed in a CD4 or CD8 class. Log10-transformed breadth and depth values were compared by one-way ANOVA with Sidak's multiple comparisons tests. TCRdb stores this immuneACCESS table with in-frame sequences only. Part of the clones is absent; in the studies checked, under half of the shortfall reflects unresolved V genes, and no reason is known for the rest. The DNA was the basis for D and trimming; V, J and clone size are from that table. This sample is represented by about 160,000 clones; roughly 94% of them were singletons. Around 0.98% of the sample comes from the top ten.

What the work shows at the level of the full study, not this receptor alone: The 56-69-year group was small, and its depth increase did not reach significance, likely because of low power. No day 14 peak-response samples were available, so repertoires were characterized only after the peak T cell response. Epitopes outside the regions mutated in the B.1.351 and B.1.1.7 variants were reportedly recognized by nearly half of the unique spike-specific TCRs. Participants were mostly white British and included more females than males, and it was suggested by the authors that clonal diversity may have been underestimated. Conclusions about previously exposed vaccinees are limited, since just 5 to 7 AZD1222 recipients were seropositive for SARS-CoV-2 at baseline. CD4 TCRs associated with the vaccine covered the entire spike protein, and the dominant responses were in regions 160-218 and 743-854. A significant rise in spike-specific TCR breadth and depth was observed after two AZD1222 doses relative to day 0 and relative to MenACWY recipients.

Sequences PRHDT (CDR1) and FYEKMQ (CDR2) are obtained from the germline V gene (reference sequence). V is clipped by 11 bases and J by 0 bases, and the sequence between their germline boundaries is 17 bases long. CDR3 length: 16 amino acids, cysteine to phenylalanine. The entry retains the CDR3 DNA only, 48 bases that are in frame from base 1. The chain is assembled from TRBV13 and TRBJ2-6, with an unclear D gene assignment. Here the sequenced sample was peripheral blood, taken 28 days after the second AZD1222 dose. The sequence derives from an adult who received the AZD1222 COVID-19 vaccine. At the DNA level, the sequence is TGTGCCGCTTTGCCCTCCTCAGCCTCTGGGGCCAACGTCCTGACTTTC. It is translated as CAALPSSASGANVLTF.